This TCR beta chain was captured by sequencing in a study of OX40 agonist ivuxolimab in advanced cancers. For context, the study as a whole: Ivuxolimab, which targeted the costimulatory receptor OX40 (CD134), was an agonistic, fully human IgG2 monoclonal antibody. The paper reports the monotherapy dose-escalation portion (N of about 50 patients) of the phase I ivuxolimab trial. In the dose-escalation cohort, 82.7% of patients were male, and the mean age was 60 years with a range of 23 to 79. Partial responses occurred in three dose-escalation patients, of whom one had hepatocellular carcinoma and two had cutaneous melanoma. Among the roughly 52 dose-escalation patients, roughly 20 had hepatocellular carcinoma, roughly 15 melanoma, 9 renal cell carcinoma and 9 head and neck cancer. Prior anti-PD-1, anti-PD-L1 or anti-CTLA-4 therapy was permitted, and 35% to 40% of dose-escalation patients had received checkpoint inhibitors. Peripheral TCRbeta sequencing aimed to test whether ivuxolimab altered TCR sequence diversity and caused clonal T-cell expansion. Intravenous ivuxolimab was administered to patients every 2 weeks at six dose levels: 0.01, 0.1, 0.3, 1.5, 3 and 10 mg/kg. Summary of the overall study and its limitations: Low levels of normalized T-cell clonal expansion were also seen in some nonresponding patients. Partial responders in the 0.1-3.0 mg/kg groups had among the lowest normalized peripheral clonal expansion, especially among CD8+ T cells. Clonal expansion of both CD4+ and CD8+ blood T cells was observed from baseline to week 6 at doses 0.1 to 3.0 mg/kg. Antigen specificity was not determined for the clonally expanded peripheral T cells. After ivuxolimab, CD8+ T cells had more expanded clones than CD4+ T cells on average.

To sequence the TCRbeta CDR3 region, genomic DNA was isolated from the sorted cells. The immunoSEQ Assay was used to sequence the TCRbeta CDR3 regions. In TCRdb, the immuneACCESS table is reduced to in-frame sequences with V and J assigned. These tables do not hold every clone; where another copy was compared, an unresolved V gene accounts for under half, and the others remain unexplained. The sample includes about 40,000 clones, with around 89% observed a single time. The top ten clones comprise 20% to 30% of the sample. Regarding this clone: Its binding antigen is unknown. One base away there is no much larger clone; base qualities are not given.

V is reduced by 3 bases and J by 7 bases, leaving a spacing of 10 bases between them. Including the terminal cysteine and phenylalanine, the CDR3 comprises 13 residues. Just CDR3 DNA is preserved here, 39 bases in frame from base 1. As encoded in the germline V gene, CDR1 is KGHSH while CDR2 is LQKENI. The trial excluded patients who had a history of autoimmune disease or were on systemic immunosuppression. Peripheral blood for TCR sequencing was collected from all dose cohorts at baseline, on cycle 4 day 1, and on cycle 7 day 1. The samples were drawn from a first-in-human, open-label, multicenter phase I dose-escalation trial of ivuxolimab. Adults with locally advanced or metastatic melanoma, renal cell carcinoma, hepatocellular carcinoma or head and neck squamous cell carcinoma were enrolled in the trial. CD4+ and CD8+ T cells were sorted separately from peripheral blood before TCR sequencing.

The chain couples TRBV18 to TRBJ2-1, with the D gene too uncertain to name. The sample here was CD4+ or CD8+ T cells sorted from blood, taken in a trial of the OX40 agonist ivuxolimab. The TCR sequence derives from an adult with an advanced solid tumor such as melanoma, head and neck, liver or kidney cancer. The DNA sequence reads TGTGCCAGCTCACCGGTGCGTCAGAATGAGCAGTTCTTC. This sequence encodes CASSPVRQNEQFF.